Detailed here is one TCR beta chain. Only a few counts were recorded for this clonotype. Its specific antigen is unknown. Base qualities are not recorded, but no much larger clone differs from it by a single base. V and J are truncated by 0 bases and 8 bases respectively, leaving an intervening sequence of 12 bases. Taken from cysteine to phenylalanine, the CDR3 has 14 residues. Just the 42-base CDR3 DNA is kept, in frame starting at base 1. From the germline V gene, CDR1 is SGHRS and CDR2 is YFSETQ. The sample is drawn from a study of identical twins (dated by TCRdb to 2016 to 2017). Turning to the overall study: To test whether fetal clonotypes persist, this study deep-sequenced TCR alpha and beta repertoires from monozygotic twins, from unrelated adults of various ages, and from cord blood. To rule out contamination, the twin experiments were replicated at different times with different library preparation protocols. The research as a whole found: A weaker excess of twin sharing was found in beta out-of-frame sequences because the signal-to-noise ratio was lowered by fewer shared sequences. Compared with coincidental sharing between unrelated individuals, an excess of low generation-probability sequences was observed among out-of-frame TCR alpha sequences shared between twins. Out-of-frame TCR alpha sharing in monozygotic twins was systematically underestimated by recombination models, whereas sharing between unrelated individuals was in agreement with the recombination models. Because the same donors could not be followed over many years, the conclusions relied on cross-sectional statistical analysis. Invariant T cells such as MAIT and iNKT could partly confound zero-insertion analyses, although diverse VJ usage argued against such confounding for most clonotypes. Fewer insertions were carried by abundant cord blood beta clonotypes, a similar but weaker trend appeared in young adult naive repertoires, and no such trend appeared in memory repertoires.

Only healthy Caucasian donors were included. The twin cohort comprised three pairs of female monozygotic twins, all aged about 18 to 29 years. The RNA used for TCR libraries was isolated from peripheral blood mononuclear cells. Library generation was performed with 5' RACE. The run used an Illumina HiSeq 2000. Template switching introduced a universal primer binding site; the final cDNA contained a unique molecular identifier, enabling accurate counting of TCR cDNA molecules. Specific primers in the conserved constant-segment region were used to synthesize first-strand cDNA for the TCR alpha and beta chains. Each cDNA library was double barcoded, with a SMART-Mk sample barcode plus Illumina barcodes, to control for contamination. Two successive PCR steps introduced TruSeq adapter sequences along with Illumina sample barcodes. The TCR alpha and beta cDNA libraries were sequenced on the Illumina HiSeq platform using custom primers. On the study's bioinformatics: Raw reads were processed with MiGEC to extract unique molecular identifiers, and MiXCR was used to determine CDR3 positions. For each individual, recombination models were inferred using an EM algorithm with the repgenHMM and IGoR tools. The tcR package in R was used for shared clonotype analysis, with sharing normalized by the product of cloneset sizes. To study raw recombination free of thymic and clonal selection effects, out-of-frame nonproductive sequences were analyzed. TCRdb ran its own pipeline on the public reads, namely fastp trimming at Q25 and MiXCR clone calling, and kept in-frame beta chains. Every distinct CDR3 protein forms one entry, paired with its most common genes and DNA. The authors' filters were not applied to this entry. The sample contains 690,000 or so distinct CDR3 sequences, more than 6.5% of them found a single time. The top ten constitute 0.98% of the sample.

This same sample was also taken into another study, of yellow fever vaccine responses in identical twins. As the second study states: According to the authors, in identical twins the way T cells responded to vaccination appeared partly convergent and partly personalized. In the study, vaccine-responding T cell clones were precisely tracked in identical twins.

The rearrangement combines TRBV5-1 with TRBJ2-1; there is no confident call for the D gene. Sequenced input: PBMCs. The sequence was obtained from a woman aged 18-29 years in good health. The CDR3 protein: CASSLESQSHEQFF. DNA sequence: TGCGCCAGCAGCTTGGAATCCCAGTCCCATGAGCAGTTCTTC.